The clone carrying this T cell receptor beta chain was observed at least ten times. This specimen comes from a study of breast tumors, draining lymph nodes, adjacent tissues. The lymph nodes were axillary draining lymph nodes from breast cancer patients. One entry per CDR3 protein, called by TCRdb with MiXCR from the multiplex PCR reads. The sample holds fewer than 200,000 distinct CDR3 sequences, 30% to 35% seen once. With 5 bases clipped from V and 8 bases from J, the junction kept 9 bases outside the gene matches. CDR3 size: 14 residues. CDR1 and CDR2 (germline): SGHTA, FQGNSA. Sequences were obtained from axillary lymph node tissue. V gene TRBV7-2 combines with J gene TRBJ1-2, with 9 nucleotides matching TRBD1. The sequence derives from a female donor with breast cancer. Some clones in this sample may be carry-over from other donors' samples. CDR3: CASSVQGALEGYTF. As DNA, the CDR3 is TGTGCCAGCAGCGTACAGGGGGCGCTAGAGGGCTACACCTTC. Variable domain in full (rest from reference TRBV7-2 and TRBJ1-2): GAGVSQSPSNKVTEKGKDVELRCDPISGHTALYWYRQSLGQGLEFLIYFQGNSAPDKSGLPSDRFSAERTGGSVSTLTIQRTQQEDSAVYLCASSVQGALEGYTFGSGTRLTVV.